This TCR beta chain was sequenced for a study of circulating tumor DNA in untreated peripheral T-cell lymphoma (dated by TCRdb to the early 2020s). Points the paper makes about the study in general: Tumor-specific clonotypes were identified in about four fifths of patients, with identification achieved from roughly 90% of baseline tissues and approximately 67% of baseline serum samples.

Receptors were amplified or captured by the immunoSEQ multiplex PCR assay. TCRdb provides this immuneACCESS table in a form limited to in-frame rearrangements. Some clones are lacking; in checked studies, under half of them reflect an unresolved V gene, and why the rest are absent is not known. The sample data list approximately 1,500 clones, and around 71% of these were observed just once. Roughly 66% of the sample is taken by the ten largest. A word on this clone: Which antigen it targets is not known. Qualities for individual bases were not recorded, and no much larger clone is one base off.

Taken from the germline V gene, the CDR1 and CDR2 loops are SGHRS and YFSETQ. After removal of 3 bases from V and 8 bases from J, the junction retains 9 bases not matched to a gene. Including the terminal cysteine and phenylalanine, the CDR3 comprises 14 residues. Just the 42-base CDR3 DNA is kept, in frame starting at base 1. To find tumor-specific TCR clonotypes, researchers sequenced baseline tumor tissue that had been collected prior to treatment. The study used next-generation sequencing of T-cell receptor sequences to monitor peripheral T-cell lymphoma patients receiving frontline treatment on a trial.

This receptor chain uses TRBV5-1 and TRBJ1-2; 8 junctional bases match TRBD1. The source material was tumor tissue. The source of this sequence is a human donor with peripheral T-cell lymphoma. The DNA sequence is TGCGCCAGCAGCTACGAAACAGGGGGTTGGGGCTACACCTTC. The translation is CASSYETGGWGYTF. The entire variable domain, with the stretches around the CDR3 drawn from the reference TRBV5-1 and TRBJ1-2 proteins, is KAGVTQTPRYLIKTRGQQVTLSCSPISGHRSVSWYQQTPGQGLQFLFEYFSETQRNKGNFPGRFSGRQFSNSRSEMNVSTLELGDSALYLCASSYETGGWGYTFGSGTRLTVV.